A selection of T cell receptor beta chains follows, all from one sample in a study of shared clonotypes between healthy human individuals. Assay: immunoSEQ multiplex PCR; the TCRdb copy retains only in-frame clones and omits some. Of around 580,000 clones detected, roughly 98% appear once; the ten largest clones hold 0.3%. Sequenced input: naive CD8+ T cells sorted from blood. The source is a man aged 25 to 40 in good health. The CDR3 runs from the conserved cysteine through the conserved F or W. The D gene is left open where the match is weak. The listing skips clone size in some rows; elsewhere it reads once, few, many or a size class.

v_call	clone_size	d_call	j_call	cdr3_nt	cdr3_aa
TRBV27	.	TRBD2	TRBJ2-4	TGTGCCAGCAGGGACGGGGGGGGAGACATTCAGTACTTC	CASRDGGGDIQYF
TRBV7-6	.	TRBD2	TRBJ2-7	TGTGCCAGCAGCCCAAACCGCGGGGAGCGGGACCCCTACGAGCAGTACTTC	CASSPNRGERDPYEQYF
TRBV7-9	.	TRBD2	TRBJ2-2	TGTGCCAGCAGCTCCCCTAGCGGGAGACAAACCGGGGAGCTGTTTTTT	CASSSPSGRQTGELFF
TRBV29-1	.	.	TRBJ2-1	TGCAGCGTCGAGAAAGGGAATGAGCAGTTCTTC	CSVEKGNEQFF
TRBV7-9	.	TRBD2	TRBJ2-7	TGTGCCAGCAGCTTAGCACTAGCGGCTTCCTACGAGCAGTACTTC	CASSLALAASYEQYF
TRBV7-2	.	TRBD2	TRBJ2-1	TGTGCCAGCAGCCTCCGGACTAGCTCCTACAATGAGCAGTTCTTC	CASSLRTSSYNEQFF
TRBV6-1	.	.	TRBJ1-5	TGTGCCAGCAGGAAATGGGACAAGAATCAGCCCCAGCATTTT	CASRKWDKNQPQHF
TRBV30	.	.	TRBJ1-1	TGTGCCTGGAGTCTGTCCGGTACTGAAGCTTTCTTT	CAWSLSGTEAFF
TRBV5-1	once	.	TRBJ2-5	TGCGCCAGCAGCTCCAAGGGGGCGGGGGGCATGGAGACCCAGTACTTC	CASSSKGAGGMETQYF
TRBV27	.	TRBD2	TRBJ2-1	TGTGCCAGCACCCTCCAGGCTAGCGGGAGGGCAGAGCAGTTCTTC	CASTLQASGRAEQFF
TRBV6-1	.	.	TRBJ2-7	TGTGCCAGCGCGTTTGGAGACGGTGCCTACGAGCAGTACTTC	CASAFGDGAYEQYF
TRBV7-9	once	.	TRBJ2-7	TGTGCCAGCAGCTTAGACTCTTGGGCGGGAAGGGTCGAGCAGTACTTC	CASSLDSWAGRVEQYF
TRBV28	.	.	TRBJ2-7	TGTGCCAGCAAGCCACAATGGGGTCCCTACGAGCAGTACTTC	CASKPQWGPYEQYF
TRBV2	.	.	TRBJ1-2	TGTGCCACCAGAGGGTCATTCCCCACCTTC	CATRGSFPTF
TRBV9	.	TRBD2	TRBJ2-1	TGTGCCAGCAGCCCCGGGGGGTACAATGAGCAGTTCTTC	CASSPGGYNEQFF
TRBV6-1	.	.	TRBJ2-1	TGTGCCAGCAGTGAATTCTCTTTAGGCAATGAGCAGTTCTTC	CASSEFSLGNEQFF
TRBV7-3	.	.	TRBJ1-1	TGTGCCAGCAGCTTGACAGGAGACACTGAAGCTTTCTTT	CASSLTGDTEAFF
TRBV9	.	.	TRBJ2-7	TGTGCCAGCAGCCAAAGTGGAGGGAGTTCCTACGAGCAGTACTTC	CASSQSGGSSYEQYF
TRBV7-7	.	.	TRBJ2-3	TGTGCTAGCAGCTTAGAGGTTACAGATACGCAGTATTTT	CASSLEVTDTQYF
TRBV5-4	once	.	TRBJ2-7	TGTGCCAGCAGAAAGGGACAACACGAGCAGTACTTC	CASRKGQHEQYF
TRBV7-9	.	TRBD2	TRBJ2-5	TGTGCCAGCAGCCCGGGACTAGCGGGGGCCCGGTACTTC	CASSPGLAGARYF
TRBV2	.	.	TRBJ2-5	TGTGCCAGCAGCGAGGGGCTTGAGACCCAGTACTTC	CASSEGLETQYF
TRBV19	.	TRBD1	TRBJ2-7	TGTGCCAGTAGTGCGACCGCGACAGGGGCCTACGAGCAGTACTTC	CASSATATGAYEQYF
TRBV5-1	.	.	TRBJ2-3	TGCGCCAGCAGCTTGGTAGGTTTCACAGATACGCAGTATTTT	CASSLVGFTDTQYF
TRBV11-2	.	TRBD2	TRBJ2-5	TGTGCCAGCAGCTTAAACCCGGGACTAGCGGGAACAGAGACCCAGTACTTC	CASSLNPGLAGTETQYF
TRBV18	.	.	TRBJ2-7	TGTGCCAGCTCGGACGGGAGCAATTACGAGCAGTACTTC	CASSDGSNYEQYF
TRBV4-1	.	.	TRBJ2-3	TGCGCCAGCAGCCAGCCCGGCAGCTTAGATACGCAGTATTTT	CASSQPGSLDTQYF
TRBV19	.	TRBD1	TRBJ2-7	TGTGCCAGTAGTTCGCGGACAGGGTTTTACGAGCAGTACTTC	CASSSRTGFYEQYF
TRBV13	.	.	TRBJ2-5	TGTGCCAGCACGAGTCTAGGGGACGGAGAAGAGACCCAGTACTTC	CASTSLGDGEETQYF
TRBV28	.	.	TRBJ2-1	TGTGCCAGCAGTACCTTCAATGAGCAGTTCTTC	CASSTFNEQFF
TRBV27	.	.	TRBJ2-7	TGTGCCAGCAGCCCCCGGGGGGCGCGAGAGCAGTACTTC	CASSPRGAREQYF
TRBV5-1	.	TRBD1	TRBJ1-1	TGCGCCAGCACGACAGGGGAGAACACTGAAGCTTTCTTT	CASTTGENTEAFF
TRBV7-3	.	.	TRBJ2-3	TGTGCCAGCAGCATCGGGACTAGCACAGATACGCAGTATTTT	CASSIGTSTDTQYF
TRBV27	.	.	TRBJ2-7	TGTGCCAGCAGTTCAGGACTACGTAAGCAGTACTTC	CASSSGLRKQYF
TRBV4-1	.	TRBD1	TRBJ1-3	TGCGCCAGCAGCCAAGGACAGGGGGCGAGTGACACCATATATTTT	CASSQGQGASDTIYF
TRBV4-3	.	TRBD2	TRBJ2-1	TGCGCCAGCAGCCAAGGACTAGCCCCCAATGAGCAGTTCTTC	CASSQGLAPNEQFF
TRBV7-2	.	.	TRBJ2-7	TGTGCCAGCAGCTTAGGATATCGGGATGGGGAGCAGTACTTC	CASSLGYRDGEQYF
TRBV7-9	.	.	TRBJ1-5	TGTGCCAGCAGCTACGGGGCGGGAAATCAGCCCCAGCATTTT	CASSYGAGNQPQHF
TRBV5-5	.	.	TRBJ1-1	TGTGCCAGCAGCTTAGGCGTGAACACTGAAGCTTTCTTT	CASSLGVNTEAFF
TRBV7-6	.	TRBD1	TRBJ1-3	TGTGCCAGCAGCTGGTTGGAGACAGGGTACTCTGGAAACACCATATATTTT	CASSWLETGYSGNTIYF
TRBV25-1	.	.	TRBJ2-2	TGTGCCAGCAGTGAATTATGGGACCCACCGAACACCGGGGAGCTGTTTTTT	CASSELWDPPNTGELFF
TRBV7-9	.	TRBD2	TRBJ2-7	TGTGCCAGCAGACCCAGTGGGGACAGACGGACTAGCGGGAGGGTCGAGCAGTACTTC	CASRPSGDRRTSGRVEQYF
TRBV5-5	.	.	TRBJ2-7	TGTGCCAGCAGCCACAAGGGGAGCGGCTACGAGCAGTACTTC	CASSHKGSGYEQYF
TRBV7-9	.	TRBD1	TRBJ2-7	TGTGCCAGCAGCTTGGACAGGGCCTCCTACGAGCAGTACTTC	CASSLDRASYEQYF
TRBV15	.	.	TRBJ2-1	TGTGCCACCAGCAGAGAGGGGGATGAGCAGTTCTTC	CATSREGDEQFF
TRBV6-6	.	.	TRBJ2-1	TGTGCCAGCAGTTACTCCCTGGGAGAGCAGTTCTTC	CASSYSLGEQFF
TRBV29-1	.	.	TRBJ2-5	TGCAGCGCTGAGGGACGGGGGACTCAAGAGACCCAGTACTTC	CSAEGRGTQETQYF
TRBV19	.	.	TRBJ2-3	TGTGCCAGTAGTAGCGGGAAGAACACAGATACGCAGTATTTT	CASSSGKNTDTQYF
TRBV14	.	.	TRBJ2-3	TGTGCCAGCAGCCGGGGGTGGGTCACAGATACGCAGTATTTT	CASSRGWVTDTQYF
TRBV7-6	.	TRBD2	TRBJ2-1	TGTGCCAGCAGCTCTAGCGGGTATGAGCAGTTCTTC	CASSSSGYEQFF
TRBV13	few	.	TRBJ1-1	TGTGCCAGCAGCTCCGCCGGGGAGAACACTGAAGCTTTCTTT	CASSSAGENTEAFF
TRBV29-1	.	TRBD2	TRBJ2-5	TGCAGCGTTGAAGATCGGACTAGCCAAGAGACCCAGTACTTC	CSVEDRTSQETQYF
TRBV27	.	.	TRBJ1-5	TGTGCCAGCAGTCCCGTGAACCAGCCCCAGCATTTT	CASSPVNQPQHF
TRBV25-1	.	TRBD2	TRBJ2-5	TGTGCCAGCAGCTTGGCGCTAGCGGGGGGGACCCAGTACTTC	CASSLALAGGTQYF
TRBV4-1	.	.	TRBJ2-1	TGCGCCAGCAGCCAAGTAAGTCGTCCCTCCTACAATGAGCAGTTCTTC	CASSQVSRPSYNEQFF
TRBV5-1	once	.	TRBJ2-1	TGCGCCAGCAGCTTGTTCCAAGGGCTCAATGAGCAGTTCTTC	CASSLFQGLNEQFF
TRBV28	once	TRBD2	TRBJ2-5	TGTGCCAGCAGTTTACCGCGGGAGTACCAAGAGACCCAGTACTTC	CASSLPREYQETQYF
TRBV28	once	.	TRBJ1-1	TGTGCCAGCAGTTCCCTACAGGGATACCTGAACACTGAAGCTTTCTTT	CASSSLQGYLNTEAFF
TRBV5-4	.	.	TRBJ2-2	TGTGCCACGCAGGGTACCGGCACCGGGGAGCTGTTTTTT	CATQGTGTGELFF